Shown below are 3 T cell receptor beta chains from a single sample sequenced in a study of blood T cell repertoires in COVID-19. Repertoires were generated with immunoSEQ multiplex PCR, while TCRdb's copy carries only in-frame clones and drops some. The table lists tens of thousands of clones, around 88% of them singletons. The sequencing input was peripheral blood. The receptors here all came from a woman aged 55-75 years with COVID-19, enrolled during active disease.

This chain connects TRBV9 to TRBJ2-7; perhaps TRBD1 as D (5 bases). The CDR3 runs 15 residues. V was pared by 0 bases and J by 0 bases, with 10 bases between. Germline V lookup: CDR1 SGDLS, CDR2 YYNGEE. CDR3: CASSVGGESSYEQYF. CDR3 sequence (DNA): TGTGCCAGCAGCGTAGGGGGCGAAAGCTCCTACGAGCAGTACTTC.

The chain combines TRBV27 with TRBJ1-6; TRBD1 matches at 10 bases. The CDR3 is 14 amino acids. V gave up 7 bases and J gave up 7 bases; unmatched junction bases: 4. Germline V lookup: CDR1 MNHEY, CDR2 SMNVEV (reference sequence). The CDR3 bases are TGTGCCAGCACCCAGGGACAGGGGAATTCACCCCTCCACTTT. Translated, it gives CASTQGQGNSPLHF.

The rearrangement uses TRBV11-2 and TRBJ2-7; 10 bases match TRBD2. The germline V gene has CDR1 SGHAT and CDR2 FQNNGV. The CDR3 has 15 residues. V shed 2 bases and J 6 bases; nucleotides not matched to a gene: 7. CDR3 protein: CASSLNPSGGAEQYF. CDR3 nucleotides: TGTGCCAGCAGCTTAAATCCCAGCGGGGGGGCCGAGCAGTACTTC.